What follows are 27 T cell receptor beta chains derived from one specimen sequenced in a study of CD8 T cells in Susac syndrome. An input of roughly 0.45 to 1 ug of RNA was subjected to reverse transcription using random hexamers. From the immunoSEQ multiplex PCR reads, TCRdb called clonotypes with MiXCR, one entry per CDR3 protein. The data contain some 120,000 distinct CDR3 sequences, less than 95% of them singletons. Sequenced material: CD4+ T cells from PBMCs. All receptors derive from a human donor with multiple sclerosis.

V gene TRBV29-1 combines with J gene TRBJ1-1; 7 bases are shared with TRBD1. Germline CDR1 and CDR2: SQVTM and ANQGSEA. J was trimmed by 1 base and V by 5 bases; bases with no gene match: 4. This CDR3 is built from 13 residues. In nucleotides, the CDR3 is TGCAGCGTTATGGGACAGCAGAACACTGAAGCTTTCTTT. Translating it yields CSVMGQQNTEAFF.

The chain is built from TRBV12-3 or TRBV12-4 and TRBJ2-2; tentative D call: TRBD1 (5 bases). The CDR3 length is 19 residues. Trimming left V 7 bases short and J 3 bases short, with 27 bases between. In DNA form, the CDR3 reads TGTGCCAGCACCAACATTCGGCGGCAAAAGGGGCCCTACACCGGGGAGCTGTTTTTT. It is translated as CASTNIRRQKGPYTGELFF.

The V gene is TRBV6-5, the J gene TRBJ1-5; 12 bases agree with TRBD1. CDR1 and CDR2 (germline): MNHEY, SVGAGI. V trimming: 8 bases; J trimming: 7 bases; junction bases outside the gene matches: 9. The CDR3 is 15 residues long. The DNA of the CDR3 is TGTGCCAGCCGCTCGGGACAGGGGGCCGGGCAGCCCCAGCATTTT. Translating gives CASRSGQGAGQPQHF.

The rearrangement links TRBV9 to TRBJ2-3; weak D call: TRBD2 (6 bases). Per the germline V gene, CDR1 is SGDLS and CDR2 is YYNGEE. Between the trimmed V and J ends, which lost 7 bases and 2 bases, there was a span of 20 bases. The CDR3 is 16 residues long. In DNA, the CDR3 is TGTGCCAGCGGGGACTCGGCCTTCGCTAACACAGATACGCAGTATTTT. It specifies CASGDSAFANTDTQYF.

The chain couples TRBV12-3 or TRBV12-4 to TRBJ2-1, with TRBD2 identical over 8 bases. CDR3 length: 15 residues. V lost 6 bases, J lost 7 bases, and 11 bases stayed unmatched. For the CDR3, the DNA is TGTGCCAGCAGCTTCTCGGGGGGGCGAGGGAATGAGCAGTTCTTC. This gives the protein CASSFSGGRGNEQFF.

The V and J genes are TRBV29-1 and TRBJ2-7; D call uncertain. The CDR3 loop spans 12 amino acids. CDR1 and CDR2 (germline): SQVTM, ANQGSEA. V was pared by 7 bases and J by 6 bases, with 16 bases between. The CDR3 region is CSAQNEVSEQYF. The CDR3 bases are TGCAGCGCTCAGAACGAGGTGAGCGAGCAGTACTTC.

The chain links TRBV7-2 to TRBJ1-1; weak D call: TRBD1 (5 bases). Germline values: CDR1 SGHTA, CDR2 FQGNSA. The CDR3 is 12 residues long. V was cut by 5 bases and J by 7 bases, with 11 bases left in between. CDR3 loop: CASSPTGIEAFF. The CDR3 DNA sequence: TGTGCCAGCAGCCCTACAGGAATTGAAGCTTTCTTT.

The chain has TRBV12-3 or TRBV12-4 and TRBJ2-1, with 7 bases fitting TRBD1. V dropped 5 bases and J dropped 3; count of bases not matched to a gene: 7. The CDR3 is 15 amino acids. As DNA, the CDR3 is TGTGCCAGCAGTCACTCCACAGGGGTCTACAATGAGCAGTTCTTC. Protein: CASSHSTGVYNEQFF.

This rearrangement joins TRBV5-1 to TRBJ1-2; D perhaps matches TRBD1 (5 bases). The CDR3 is made up of 14 amino acids. Looked up from germline, CDR1 is SGHRS and CDR2 is YFSETQ. The V end lost 8 bases, the J end lost 2 bases, and 16 bases lay between the germline ends. CDR3 protein: CASKSGTENYGYTF. The CDR3 bases are TGCGCCAGTAAATCGGGGACCGAAAACTATGGCTACACCTTC.

This chain uses TRBV5-4 with TRBJ2-5, with TRBD2 matching over 13 bases. The junction had 0 bases not matched to a gene; V was cut back by 0 bases and J by 4 bases. In germline, CDR1 is SGHNT, CDR2 YYREEE (reference sequence). This CDR3 is built from 15 residues. The CDR3 DNA is TGTGCCAGCAGCTTGGGACTAGCGGGAGGAGAGACCCAGTACTTC. It encodes CASSLGLAGGETQYF.

The J gene is TRBJ2-1, the V gene TRBV14; 8 bases line up with TRBD2. This CDR3 spans 17 amino acids. In germline, CDR1 is SGHDN, CDR2 FVKESK. The V segment lost 4 bases and the J segment 0 bases; nucleotides outside the gene matches: 8. Written as DNA, the CDR3 is TGTGCCAGCAGCCGAATACTAGCGGACTTCTCCTACAATGAGCAGTTCTTC. Amino acids: CASSRILADFSYNEQFF.

The V and J genes are TRBV7-9 and TRBJ1-1, with D possibly TRBD1 on 6 matching bases. This CDR3 region has 13 residues. Germline assignment: CDR1 SEHNR and CDR2 FQNEAQ (reference sequence). V lost 5 bases and J 5 bases, leaving 12 bases between the germline ends. The CDR3 reads CASSAQGGTEAFF. The CDR3 DNA follows: TGTGCCAGCAGCGCACAGGGAGGAACTGAAGCTTTCTTT.

CDR3: CASSDRMAGELFF. CDR3 coding DNA: TGCGCCAGCAGTGATAGGATGGCGGGCGAGCTGTTTTTT. The chain is built from TRBV10-2 and TRBJ2-2; a possible D gene is TRBD2 (5 bases). The CDR3 length is 13 residues. Trimming pared 3 bases from V and 11 bases from J, leaving 13 bases between. The germline CDR1 and CDR2 sequences are WSHSY and SAAADI.

The gene calls are TRBV18 and TRBJ2-7; D remains ambiguous. V lost 3 bases and J lost 1, with 10 bases in between. CDR3 length: 14 amino acids. Germline V gene sequence: CDR1 KGHSH, CDR2 LQKENI. The CDR3, as DNA: TGTGCCAGCTCACCGGGTAGGTCGTCCTACGAGCAGTACTTC. Translation: CASSPGRSSYEQYF.

This chain links TRBV5-1 with TRBJ1-4; D is possibly TRBD1 (5 bases). CDR3 size: 15 residues. Germline V lookup: CDR1 SGHRS, CDR2 YFSETQ. Deletions cut 4 bases from V and 4 bases from J, with 14 bases between. The CDR3 coding sequence is TGCGCCAGCAGCCCGAGGGGCAGGGATAATGAAAAACTGTTTTTT. Its protein product is CASSPRGRDNEKLFF.

The V call is TRBV2, the J call TRBJ1-5; a possible D gene is TRBD1 (6 bases). The ends were cut back, 4 bases at V and 0 bases at J, with 10 bases in the middle. Germline CDR1 and CDR2: SNHLY and FYNNEI. CDR3 length: 15 residues. The CDR3 DNA is TGTGCCAGCAGTGGACAGGTTCTTAGCAATCAGCCCCAGCATTTT. It is translated as CASSGQVLSNQPQHF.

The V gene is TRBV23-1, the J gene TRBJ2-5, with a tentative D call TRBD1 (6 bases). TRBV23-1 counts as an open reading frame of uncertain function. This CDR3 is built from 16 residues. Trimming stripped 0 bases from V and 1 base from J, with 12 bases between. As DNA, the CDR3 is TGCGCCAGCAGTCAATCTGGGCAGGGGCCCCAAGAGACCCAGTACTTC. It encodes CASSQSGQGPQETQYF.

This chain uses TRBV7-8 with TRBJ2-1; D is undetermined. The CDR3 has 11 residues. The germline V gene encodes CDR1 SGHVS and CDR2 FQNEAQ. V was pared by 0 bases and J by 7 bases, with 1 base between. The CDR3 loop is CASSLANEQFF. CDR3 DNA: TGTGCCAGCAGCTTAGCTAATGAGCAGTTCTTC.

The chain recombines TRBV12-3 or TRBV12-4 with TRBJ1-5, with 12 nucleotides matching TRBD1. The CDR3 loop spans 16 amino acids. J gave up 6 bases and V 4 bases, and 7 bases lay outside the gene matches. The CDR3 bases are TGTGCCAGCAGTTCTCACGGGACAGGGGGCCGTCAGCCCCAGCATTTT. Translation gives CASSSHGTGGRQPQHF.

The chain uses TRBV5-4 and TRBJ2-1, with a tentative D call TRBD2 (6 bases). The germline CDR1 and CDR2 sequences are SGHNT and YYREEE (reference sequence). V lost 4 bases to trimming and J lost 5 bases, with 19 bases between them. The CDR3 is 16 residues long. In DNA, the CDR3 is TGTGCCAGCAGCCTTCCGGGGCGGGACCTCAACAATGAGCAGTTCTTC. Amino acid sequence: CASSLPGRDLNNEQFF.

This rearrangement joins TRBV12-3 or TRBV12-4 to TRBJ1-1, with D tentatively TRBD1 (5 bases). The V and J ends lost 3 bases and 10 bases respectively, with 12 bases between them. CDR3 length: 12 amino acids. The DNA of the CDR3 is TGTGCCAGCAGTTTGGGGCAGAGTAGAGCTTTCTTT. Protein product: CASSLGQSRAFF.

The chain has TRBV19 and TRBJ2-4, with D possibly being TRBD1 (5 bases). This CDR3 region has 12 residues. Trimming shortened V by 5 bases and J by 7 bases, and 9 bases separated the two germline ends. Germline loops: CDR1 LNHDA, CDR2 SQIVND (reference sequence). In nucleotides, the CDR3 is TGTGCCAGTAGTCAAACAGGCAACATTCAGTACTTC. It specifies CASSQTGNIQYF. The variable domain in full, with the rest retrieved from reference TRBV19 and TRBJ2-4, is DGGITQSPKYLFRKEGQNVTLSCEQNLNHDAMYWYRQDPGQGLRLIYYSQIVNDFQKGDIAEGYSVSREKKESFPLTVTSAQKNPTAFYLCASSQTGNIQYFGAGTRLSVL.

The table lists this clonotype with a count of one. The gene calls are TRBV12-3 or TRBV12-4 and TRBJ2-7; 7 bases match TRBD2. CDR3 size: 16 residues. V was pared by 4 bases and J by 4 bases, with 13 bases of the junction left unmatched. CDR3 sequence (DNA): TGTGCCAGCAGTTGGGGGAATCGGCTCGGGAGGTACGAGCAGTACTTC. Translation gives CASSWGNRLGRYEQYF.

This chain connects TRBV7-2 to TRBJ2-7; no firm D call. Germline lookup yields CDR1 SGHTA and CDR2 FQGNSA. This CDR3 has 15 amino acids. With 2 bases removed from V and 2 bases from J, the gap between germline ends came to 13 bases. CDR3 nucleotides: TGTGCCAGCAGCTTAACAATAGGGATAACCTACGAGCAGTACTTC. Its protein product is CASSLTIGITYEQYF. Drawing the rest from reference TRBV7-2 and TRBJ2-7, the complete variable domain is GAGVSQSPSNKVTEKGKDVELRCDPISGHTALYWYRQSLGQGLEFLIYFQGNSAPDKSGLPSDRFSAERTGGSVSTLTIQRTQQEDSAVYLCASSLTIGITYEQYFGPGTRLTVT.

The chain links TRBV7-2 to TRBJ2-3; 8 nucleotides agree with TRBD1. In germline, CDR1 is SGHTA, CDR2 FQGNSA. This CDR3 comprises 15 residues. V lost 5 bases and J lost 4; bases outside the gene matches: 8. Here the CDR3 DNA reads TGTGCCAGCAGCCTGGACAGGGTGGGGGCAGATACGCAGTATTTT. This encodes CASSLDRVGADTQYF.

CDR3 bases: TGTGCCAGCAGCTCGAACAAGGGGAGCTCCTATAATTCACCCCTCCACTTT. This encodes CASSSNKGSSYNSPLHF. The chain combines TRBV7-9 with TRBJ1-6; maybe TRBD1 (5 bases). The CDR3 has 17 amino acids. Trimming stripped 4 bases from V and 0 bases from J, with 13 bases between. Per the germline V gene, CDR1 is SEHNR and CDR2 is FQNEAQ (reference sequence).

This clonotype was detected once. V gene TRBV5-6 combines with J gene TRBJ2-3, with D hard to call. Germline CDR1 SGHDT, CDR2 YYEEEE. V was pared by 4 bases and J by 13 bases, with 25 bases between. The CDR3 extends over 15 amino acids. CDR3 protein: CASSPPLRLGDWEYF. CDR3 nucleotides: TGTGCCAGCAGCCCCCCTTTACGACTGGGTGACTGGGAGTATTTT.